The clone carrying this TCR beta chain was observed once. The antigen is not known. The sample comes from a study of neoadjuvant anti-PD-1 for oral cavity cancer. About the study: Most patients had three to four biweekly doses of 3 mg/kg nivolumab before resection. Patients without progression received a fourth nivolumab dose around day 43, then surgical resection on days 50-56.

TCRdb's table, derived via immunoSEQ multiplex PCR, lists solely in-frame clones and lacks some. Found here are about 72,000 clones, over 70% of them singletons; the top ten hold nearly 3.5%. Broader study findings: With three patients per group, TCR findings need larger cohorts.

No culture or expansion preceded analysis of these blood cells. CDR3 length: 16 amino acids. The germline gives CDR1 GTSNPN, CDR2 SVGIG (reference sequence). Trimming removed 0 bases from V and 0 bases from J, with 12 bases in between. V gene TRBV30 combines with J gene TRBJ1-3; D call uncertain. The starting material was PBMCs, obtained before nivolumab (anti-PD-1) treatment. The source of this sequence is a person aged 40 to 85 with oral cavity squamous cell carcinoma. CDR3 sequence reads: CAWSVAGSSSGNTIYF. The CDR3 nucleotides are TGTGCCTGGAGTGTTGCAGGCAGCAGCTCTGGAAACACCATATATTTT.